These 2 T cell receptor delta chains came from one sample sequenced in a study of gamma-delta T cells after stem cell transplantation. TCRdb called clones from the RT-PCR reads again using CATT. The repertoire holds several thousand delta-chain clones, with more than 15% as singletons. The sequenced sample consisted of gamma-delta T cells. These receptors were obtained from a human donor. It is not recorded whose cells these are; they may come from a transplant donor.

The genes are TRDV1 and TRDJ3; D uncertain. Germline CDR1 reads TSWWSYY; CDR2 reads QGS. There are 19 residues in the CDR3. V was cut by 4 bases and J by 1 base, with 17 bases left in between. The CDR3 coding sequence is TGTGCTCTTGGGGTTTTTGATAGGATTGAATCCTGGGACACCCGACAGATGTTTTTC. This sequence encodes CALGVFDRIESWDTRQMFF.

The chain couples TRDV2 to TRDJ3; 10 nucleotides match TRDD3. The J segment lost 0 bases and the V segment lost 0 bases, leaving 4 bases of the junction unmatched. This CDR3 has 19 amino acids. The V gene's germline CDR1 is GEAIGNYY and CDR2 EKD. For the CDR3, the DNA is TGTGCCTGTGACACCTGGGGGATACCATTCTCCTGGGACACCCGACAGATGTTTTTC. This translates into CACDTWGIPFSWDTRQMFF.